This TCR beta chain appears in the sequencing data of a study of cytomegalovirus exposure and HLA in healthy donors. Study outcomes and limitations: Three of the chains that were CMV-associated were confirmed in vitro to be specific for CMV antigens.

It was with 60 Vbeta and 13 Jbeta primers that the PCR ran. Measured with immunoSEQ multiplex PCR; TCRdb has only the in-frame clones, and not every one. The sample lists roughly 200,000 clones, approximately 80% seen once, with 2.5% to 3.5% in the top ten. Healthy bone marrow donors made up the donors. On this clone itself: Antigen: not known.

This receptor was obtained from a man aged 25 to 40 in good health and CMV-seronegative. Sample: PBMCs.

The CDR3 DNA follows: TGTGCCAGCAGCTTGGTAGGGGGCCTGGCGACCCTCCACTTT. Its translation: CASSLVGGLATLHF. The chain links TRBV5-6 to TRBJ1-6; 7 positions match TRBD1. J was trimmed by 14 bases and V by 0 bases; bases with no gene match: 8. The CDR3 runs 14 residues. Germline V gene lookup returns CDR1 SGHDT and CDR2 YYEEEE.